This T cell receptor beta chain was captured in a study of CD8 T cells in Susac syndrome. Study-wide results and limits: Individuals included in the TCR sequencing and HLA analysis were acknowledged by the study to be relatively few in number.

Random hexamers were used to reverse transcribe the RNA input (roughly 0.5 to 1 ug). Across 54 Vbeta and 13 Jbeta, TCR beta CDR3 was amplified with immunoSEQ multiplex PCR. TCRdb redid the calling of the immunoSEQ multiplex PCR reads with MiXCR, one entry per CDR3 protein. The sample consists of around 300,000 distinct CDR3 sequences, approximately 91% of them appearing once. High-throughput TCR beta sequencing covered peripheral CD8+ and CD4+ T cells. FACS enriched CD8+ TEMRA cells, while bulk CD8+ and CD4+ were negatively isolated. With regard to this clonotype: Antigen unknown.

Between the trimmed V and J ends, which lost 3 bases and 3 bases, there was a span of 15 bases. CDR3 length equals 14 residues. Per germline, CDR1 GTSNPN and CDR2 SVGIG (reference sequence). The receptor comes from a human donor with multiple sclerosis. Material for sequencing was CD8+ T cells from PBMCs. The chain joins TRBV30 to TRBJ2-7; no firm D call. The CDR3 bases are TGTGCCTGGAGCCCAACGCGGATTTACTACGAGCAGTACTTC. Protein: CAWSPTRIYYEQYF.